Each of the 5 T cell receptor beta chains below was sequenced from the same sample in a study of T cells in Graves' hyperthyroidism and ophthalmopathy. Authors of the study amplified TCR beta CDR3 regions from RNA transcripts. The HTBI primer set was used in a first-round RT-PCR of the TCR CDR3. TCRdb called the multiplex PCR reads again in MiXCR, with one record for every CDR3 protein. This table has approximately 600,000 distinct CDR3 sequences, about a fifth appearing once. The specimen sequenced was blood. These receptors were collected from a man aged 30 to 45 with Graves' ophthalmopathy.

The rearrangement links TRBV6-5 to TRBJ2-7; TRBD2 matches 11 bases. Germline-derived CDR1 and CDR2 are MNHEY and SVGAGI. With 1 base clipped from V and 2 bases from J, the junction kept 4 bases outside the gene matches. The CDR3 has 16 residues. The CDR3 DNA reads as TGTGCCAGCAGTTACTACGGGACTAGCGGTACCTACGAGCAGTACTTC. This encodes CASSYYGTSGTYEQYF.

This clonotype was picked up a small number of times. DNA for the CDR3: TGTGCCAGCAGCCTGCAGGGCACCGACAATGAGCAGTTCTTC. Protein product: CASSLQGTDNEQFF. V is TRBV5-5 and J is TRBJ2-1; weak D call: TRBD1 (5 bases). The germline CDR1 and CDR2 sequences are SGHKS and YYEKEE (reference sequence). The CDR3 is 14 amino acids. The germline V and J ends were trimmed by 4 bases and 5 bases, with 13 bases remaining between them.

This clonotype was observed a few times. V is TRBV28 and J is TRBJ2-7, with TRBD1 matching over 7 bases. The germline CDR1 and CDR2 sequences are MDHEN and SYDVKM. The CDR3 covers 11 residues. V lost 6 bases to trimming and J lost 5 bases; unmatched junction nucleotides: 1. The CDR3 reads CASRTGNEQYF. CDR3 nucleotide sequence: TGTGCCAGCAGGACAGGGAACGAGCAGTACTTC.

This clonotype has a handful of counts. V and J are TRBV11-3 and TRBJ2-3; D ambiguous. There are 16 residues in the CDR3. Germline-derived CDR1 and CDR2 are SGHNT and YENEEA. Trimming pared 5 bases from V and 1 base from J, leaving 16 bases between. CDR3 amino acids: CASSPLVRRRTDTQYF. As DNA, the CDR3 is TGTGCCAGCAGCCCACTGGTCAGGAGACGCACAGATACGCAGTATTTT. The full variable domain, completed using reference TRBV11-3 and TRBJ2-3, is EAGVVQSPRYKIIEKKQPVAFWCNPISGHNTLYWYLQNLGQGPELLIRYENEEAVDDSQLPKDRFSAERLKGVDSTLKIQPAELGDSAVYLCASSPLVRRRTDTQYFGPGTRLTVL.

This clonotype was seen more than once but under ten times. The chain joins TRBV28 to TRBJ2-7; perhaps D is TRBD1 or TRBD2 (5 bases each). The CDR3 has 14 residues. Germline V gives CDR1 MDHEN, CDR2 SYDVKM. The V gene lost 2 bases and the J gene lost 3 bases, with 11 bases spanning the gap. In DNA form, the CDR3 reads TGTGCCAGCAGTTTAACCCGGGACCACTACGAGCAGTACTTC. This codes for CASSLTRDHYEQYF.